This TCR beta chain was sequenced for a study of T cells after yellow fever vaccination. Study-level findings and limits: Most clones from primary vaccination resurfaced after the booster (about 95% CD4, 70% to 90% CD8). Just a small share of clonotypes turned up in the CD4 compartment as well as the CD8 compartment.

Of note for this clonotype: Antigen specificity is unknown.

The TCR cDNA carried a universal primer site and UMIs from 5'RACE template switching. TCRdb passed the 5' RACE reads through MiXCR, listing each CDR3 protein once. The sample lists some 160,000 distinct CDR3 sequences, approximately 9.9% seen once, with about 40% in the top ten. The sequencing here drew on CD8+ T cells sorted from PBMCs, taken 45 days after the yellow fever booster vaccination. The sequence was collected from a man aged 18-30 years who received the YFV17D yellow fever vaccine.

CDR3 sequence reads: CAGLDRPPGYTF. Here the CDR3 DNA reads TGTGCCGGATTGGACAGGCCTCCTGGCTACACCTTC. V and J are TRBV30 and TRBJ1-2, with 7 bases lining up with TRBD1. The CDR3 length is 12 residues. Germline lookup yields CDR1 GTSNPN and CDR2 SVGIG (reference sequence). V dropped 8 bases and J dropped 7; count of bases not matched to a gene: 10. The variable domain in full, with the rest retrieved from reference TRBV30 and TRBJ1-2, is SQTIHQWPATLVQPVGSPLSLECTVEGTSNPNLYWYRQAAGRGLQLLFYSVGIGQISSEVPQNLSASRPQDRQFILSSKKLLLSDSGFYLCAGLDRPPGYTFGSGTRLTVV.